The following is a T cell receptor (beta chain) sequence with its context. The target antigen is unknown. Germline CDR1 reads KGHSH; CDR2 reads LQKENI. After removal of 3 bases from V and 3 bases from J, the junction contained 2 bases not matched to a gene. The CDR3 loop spans 14 amino acids. MiXCR was run by TCRdb on the 5' RACE reads, yielding one entry per CDR3 protein. The sample carries under 250,000 distinct CDR3 sequences, about 7% recorded once. This sample is part of a study of CD8 T cells in ankylosing spondylitis. Study-wide points: Clones linked to disease were reported to show significant enrichment in matched ankylosing spondylitis synovial fluid. Among TCR beta sequences, a motif of eight highly homologous variants appeared characteristic of ankylosing spondylitis blood.

Sequenced material: blood, either unsorted or a sorted T cell fraction (not recorded which). This receptor was taken from a male donor with ankylosing spondylitis. The J gene is TRBJ1-5, the V gene TRBV18; 7 nucleotides agree with TRBD1. The CDR3 DNA reads TGTGCCAGCTCACCGACAGGGCCCAATCAGCCCCAGCATTTT. It specifies CASSPTGPNQPQHF.